Only a few counts were recorded for the clone carrying this T cell receptor (beta chain). The data were taken from a study of human T cells and chemical hapten exposure. TCRdb processed the RACE reads anew with MiXCR; each CDR3 protein has one entry. This table holds roughly 88,000 distinct CDR3 sequences, about 8.9% found once. Time point noted: pre-sensitization, week 0. This sample's treatment: therapeutic diphenylcyclopropenone sensitization with weekly scalp DPC. The donor pool consisted of alopecia patients aged 18 to 70 years, considered suitable for DPC. The clonotype was recovered from a woman aged 40 to 50 with alopecia areata. Some clones in this sample may be carry-over from other donors' samples. This specimen was whole blood, taken in connection with sensitization to the hapten diphenylcyclopropenone (DPC).

DNA for the CDR3: TGTGCCAGCTCACCATTCGCCGAGTCGGGGTACACAGATACGCAGTATTTT. Translation gives CASSPFAESGYTDTQYF. The chain links TRBV18 to TRBJ2-3; the D gene is possibly TRBD2 (5 bases). Trimming took off 2 bases at V and 2 bases at J, with 17 bases between the two ends. CDR3 length: 17 amino acids. Germline CDR1 is KGHSH and CDR2 is LQKENI.